This T cell receptor beta chain was sequenced in a study of T-cell reconstitution after alpha-beta-depleted transplantation in children. Study-level points and caveats: At day 60, the high TCRbeta diversity found in some patients originated from recipient T cells and thymic progenitors that had survived. Fresh T-cell production supplied most of the T-cell counts and diversity seen one year after transplant. There were reportedly several hundred expanded graft clones from which alpha-beta T cells came about two months after transplant.

This clonotype showed up just a few times. Its antigen is undetermined. The CDR3 runs 11 residues. Trimming shortened V by 3 bases and J by 8 bases, and 8 bases separated the two germline ends. Germline assignment: CDR1 DFQATT and CDR2 SNEGSKA (reference sequence). The TCRbeta library incorporated unique molecular identifiers. Each CDR3 protein gets one entry after TCRdb re-called the PCR reads with MiXCR. The table includes roughly 570,000 distinct CDR3 sequences, over 25% detected once. This material consisted of PBMCs, taken before TCRalphabeta/CD19-depleted stem cell transplant. This TCR came from a boy less than two years old with Wiskott-Aldrich syndrome, due to receive a stem cell transplant. V gene TRBV20-1 combines with J gene TRBJ2-1; D not certain. As DNA, the CDR3 is TGCAGTGCTAGTCCATTGGATGAGCAGTTCTTC. Translation: CSASPLDEQFF.